This TCR beta chain comes out of a study of OX40 agonist ivuxolimab in advanced cancers. Looked up from germline, CDR1 is SGHAT and CDR2 is FQNNGV. The CDR3 runs 19 residues. Losses at the gene ends were 2 bases for V and 2 bases for J; bases not matched to a gene: 9. Sequenced by immunoSEQ multiplex PCR; TCRdb stores in-frame clones only, minus some. The data hold some 66,000 clones, with over 75% observed a single time. This material consisted of CD4+ or CD8+ T cells sorted from blood, taken in a trial of the OX40 agonist ivuxolimab. The origin of this receptor is an adult with an advanced solid tumor such as melanoma, head and neck, liver or kidney cancer. This rearrangement joins TRBV11-2 to TRBJ2-7, with TRBD2 matching 16 bases. The CDR3 DNA reads as TGTGCCAGCAGCTTAACATCAGGGACTAGCGGGGGGGTCACCTACGAGCAGTACTTC. It specifies CASSLTSGTSGGVTYEQYF.